Below are 25 T cell receptor beta chains sequenced from a single sample in a study of blood T cell repertoires in COVID-19. Assay: immunoSEQ multiplex PCR; the TCRdb copy retains only in-frame clones and omits some. This repertoire shows roughly 200,000 clones, over 70% found once; its top ten account for roughly 6.4%. The sequenced sample consisted of peripheral blood. Receptor source: a man in his 60s with acute or convalescent COVID-19.

The chain links TRBV21-1 to TRBJ2-1; the table gives TRBD2 as D, unverified against the DNA. TRBV21-1 is shown as a pseudogene. This CDR3 is 15 amino acids long. This CDR3 is CASSKEGTTGGEQFF. CDR3 bases: TGTGCCAGCAGCAAAGAGGGGACTACTGGGGGTGAGCAGTTCTTC.

The J gene is TRBJ2-7, the V gene TRBV6-5; D gene unclear. Per germline, CDR1 MNHEY and CDR2 SVGAGI. The CDR3 sequence is 14 residues long. V was cut by 0 bases and J by 4 bases, with 10 bases left in between. The CDR3 nucleotides are TGTGCCAGCAGTTACTCGATACAGAGTTACGAGCAGTACTTC. It specifies CASSYSIQSYEQYF.

The V and J genes are TRBV7-2 and TRBJ2-1; 7 bases match TRBD1. Germline loops: CDR1 SGHTA, CDR2 FQGNSA. CDR3 length equals 18 residues. V was pared by 5 bases and J by 0 bases, with 13 bases of the junction left unmatched. CDR3 DNA: TGTGCCAGCAGCCCCCGACAGGGCCCACCAAGCTCCTACAATGAGCAGTTCTTC. It is translated as CASSPRQGPPSSYNEQFF.

J is TRBJ1-1 and V is TRBV12-3 or TRBV12-4; perhaps TRBD1 as D (5 bases). The CDR3 is 12 residues long. V shed 6 bases and J shed 3 bases, with 8 bases lying between them. CDR3 sequence reads: CASRPGHTEAFF. The DNA of the CDR3 is TGTGCCAGCAGGCCAGGGCACACTGAAGCTTTCTTT.

V gene TRBV3-1 (or the pseudogene TRBV3-2) combines with J gene TRBJ2-1; no clear D. The CDR3 contains 14 residues. Germline assignment: CDR1 LGHDT and CDR2 YNNKEL (reference sequence). Between the trimmed V and J ends, which lost 0 bases and 4 bases, there was a span of 7 bases. CDR3 nucleotides: TGTGCCAGCAGCCAAGATAGTGGTTACAATGAGCAGTTCTTC. This sequence encodes CASSQDSGYNEQFF.

The gene calls are TRBV2 and TRBJ1-1, with D possibly matching TRBD1 (5 bases). Germline V gives CDR1 SNHLY, CDR2 FYNNEI. CDR3 length: 13 residues. V was shortened by 8 bases and J by 1 base, with 11 bases between the two germline ends. The CDR3 here is CASRADTNTEAFF. Here the CDR3 DNA reads TGTGCCAGCCGGGCGGACACGAACACTGAAGCTTTCTTT.

This chain links TRBV27 with TRBJ1-4, with D tentatively TRBD1 (6 bases). The CDR3 totals 16 residues. Germline V gives CDR1 MNHEY, CDR2 SMNVEV (reference sequence). V shed 1 base and J shed 7 bases, with 16 bases lying between them. The CDR3 sequence: CASSLYFGLGGEKLFF. DNA of the CDR3: TGTGCCAGCAGTTTATATTTCGGGCTAGGGGGTGAAAAACTGTTTTTT.

J is TRBJ2-4 and V is TRBV3-1 (or the pseudogene TRBV3-2); 9 bases match TRBD1. Germline lookup yields CDR1 LGHDT and CDR2 YNNKEL (reference sequence). There are 14 residues in the CDR3. J lost 9 bases, V lost 5 bases, and 8 bases had no gene match. As DNA, the CDR3 is TGTGCCAGCAGCTCCCGGGACAGGGATGGCATTCAGTACTTC. It codes for CASSSRDRDGIQYF.

V and J are TRBV21-1 and TRBJ1-3. TRBV21-1 is reported as a pseudogene. The CDR3 runs to 16 residues. The CDR3 DNA follows: TGTGCCAGCAGCAAATCGGGGGTGGAGAGGTTCAACACCATATATTTT. This gives the protein CASSKSGVERFNTIYF.

The chain carries TRBV6-5 and TRBJ1-4; 7 bases agree with TRBD1. V shed 3 bases and J 8 bases; nucleotides not matched to a gene: 9. Germline CDR1 is MNHEY and CDR2 is SVGAGI. This CDR3 comprises 15 residues. The CDR3 loop is CASSYFRTGEEKLFF. The CDR3 nucleotides are TGTGCCAGCAGTTATTTCCGAACAGGGGAAGAAAAACTGTTTTTT.

V usage is TRBV2 and J usage is TRBJ1-1; maybe TRBD1 (6 bases). This CDR3 has 15 residues. Germline V lookup: CDR1 SNHLY, CDR2 FYNNEI. Trimming shortened V by 5 bases and J by 0 bases, and 13 bases separated the two germline ends. This chain's CDR3 is CASSQRGGMNTEAFF. The CDR3 region has the DNA TGTGCCAGCAGTCAGAGGGGGGGAATGAACACTGAAGCTTTCTTT.

This chain joins TRBV5-1 and TRBJ1-1, with D tentatively TRBD1 (6 bases). The CDR3 spans 15 residues. V shed 0 bases and J shed 5 bases, with 14 bases lying between them. Per the germline V gene, CDR1 is SGHRS and CDR2 is YFSETQ. Here the CDR3 reads CASSLGGGANTEAFF. CDR3 sequence (DNA): TGCGCCAGCAGCTTGGGTGGGGGCGCAAATACTGAAGCTTTCTTT. Together with reference TRBV5-1 and TRBJ1-1, the CDR3 gives the full variable domain: KAGVTQTPRYLIKTRGQQVTLSCSPISGHRSVSWYQQTPGQGLQFLFEYFSETQRNKGNFPGRFSGRQFSNSRSEMNVSTLELGDSALYLCASSLGGGANTEAFFGQGTRLTVV.

V gene TRBV23-1 combines with J gene TRBJ1-4, with a weak D call TRBD1 (6 bases). TRBV23-1 is an ORF; its function is uncertain. The CDR3 consists of 18 residues. Trimming stripped 5 bases from V and 0 bases from J, with 19 bases between. CDR3 coding DNA: TGCGCCAGCAGTAAGGACAGACTCTTCCCTGCAACTAATGAAAAACTGTTTTTT. Encoded protein: CASSKDRLFPATNEKLFF.

This rearrangement joins TRBV7-2 to TRBJ2-5; 9 positions match TRBD1. The CDR3 runs to 15 residues. Germline V gives CDR1 SGHTA, CDR2 FQGNSA. Trimming cost V 5 bases and J 2 bases; bases outside gene matches: 6. This CDR3 is CASSMDRGPQETQYF. CDR3 nucleotides: TGTGCCAGCAGCATGGACAGGGGACCTCAAGAGACCCAGTACTTC.

The chain joins TRBV7-2 to TRBJ2-2; unclear D gene. Germline V CDR1 and CDR2: SGHTA, FQGNSA. Trimming cost V 8 bases and J 1 base, with 8 bases left between them. CDR3 size: 13 residues. This CDR3 is CASRGQNTGELFF. The DNA of the CDR3 is TGTGCCAGCCGCGGCCAGAACACCGGGGAGCTGTTTTTT.

The genes are TRBV3-1 (or the pseudogene TRBV3-2) and TRBJ2-7; D gene uncertain. The CDR3 is 10 amino acids. In germline, CDR1 is LGHDT, CDR2 YNNKEL (reference sequence). The V and J ends lost 8 bases and 2 bases respectively, with 4 bases between them. CDR3 nucleotide sequence: TGTGCCAGCCTTCCCTACGAGCAGTACTTC. It codes for CASLPYEQYF.

Ten or more counts support this clone. The genes are TRBV7-2 and TRBJ2-1; 7 bases fit TRBD2. With V trimmed by 5 bases and J by 3 bases, 10 bases remained unmatched. CDR3 length: 16 residues. The germline gives CDR1 SGHTA, CDR2 FQGNSA. The CDR3 bases are TGTGCCAGCAGCCCCCGCCGCGGGAGCCTCTACAATGAGCAGTTCTTC. It specifies CASSPRRGSLYNEQFF.

This chain links TRBV4-2 with TRBJ1-1, with D possibly TRBD1 on 5 matching bases. V was trimmed by 5 bases and J by 4 bases, leaving 14 bases between them. The CDR3 totals 14 residues. Germline V gene sequence: CDR1 LGHNA, CDR2 YNFKEQ. In nucleotides, the CDR3 is TGTGCCAGCAGCGAAAAACAGGCGACCACTGAAGCTTTCTTT. The encoded protein is CASSEKQATTEAFF.

Ten or more counts support this clone. The genes are TRBV5-1 and TRBJ2-5; TRBD1 matches 8 bases. Trimming removed 1 base from V and 3 bases from J; junction bases left unmatched: 5. The CDR3 has 15 amino acids. Germline V gives CDR1 SGHRS, CDR2 YFSETQ. CDR3 sequence (DNA): TGCGCCAGCAGCTTGTATGGACAGGGTGAAGAGACCCAGTACTTC. The encoded protein is CASSLYGQGEETQYF. Full variable domain (outside the CDR3, taken from reference TRBV5-1 and TRBJ2-5): KAGVTQTPRYLIKTRGQQVTLSCSPISGHRSVSWYQQTPGQGLQFLFEYFSETQRNKGNFPGRFSGRQFSNSRSEMNVSTLELGDSALYLCASSLYGQGEETQYFGPGTRLLVL.

This chain's CDR3 is CASSLNSGSNQPQHF. CDR3 coding DNA: TGTGCCAGCAGCTTAAATTCAGGGAGCAATCAGCCCCAGCATTTT. J is TRBJ1-5 and V is TRBV7-3; tentative D call: TRBD1 (5 bases). This CDR3 contains 15 residues. The V gene lost 1 base and the J gene lost 1 base, with 8 bases spanning the gap. Germline V lookup: CDR1 SGHTA, CDR2 FQGTGA.

The V gene is TRBV4-3, the J gene TRBJ1-3, with D uncertain. Germline assignment: CDR1 LGHNA and CDR2 YSLEER. The CDR3 sequence is 16 residues long. Trimming stripped 0 bases from V and 0 bases from J, with 9 bases between. Here the CDR3 reads CASSQDWESSGNTIYF. DNA of the CDR3: TGCGCCAGCAGCCAAGATTGGGAGAGCTCTGGAAACACCATATATTTT.

This clone has only a few counts. The rearrangement links TRBV4-1 to TRBJ2-3, with D unclear. The CDR3 has 15 amino acids. V lost 1 base to trimming and J lost 0 bases, with 8 bases between them. The germline V gene encodes CDR1 MGHRA and CDR2 YSYEKL. CDR3 residues: CASSQVSSSTDTQYF. CDR3 sequence (DNA): TGCGCCAGCAGCCAAGTTTCTAGTAGCACAGATACGCAGTATTTT.

This sequence joins TRBV28 and TRBJ2-4; 7 bases agree with TRBD1. V lost 5 bases, J lost 3 bases, and 4 bases stayed unmatched. Per the germline V gene, CDR1 is MDHEN and CDR2 is SYDVKM. This CDR3 comprises 14 residues. This CDR3 is CASSTGQFKNIQYF. Here the CDR3 DNA reads TGTGCCAGCAGTACGGGACAGTTCAAAAACATTCAGTACTTC. The full variable domain, completed using reference TRBV28 and TRBJ2-4, is DVKVTQSSRYLVKRTGEKVFLECVQDMDHENMFWYRQDPGLGLRLIYFSYDVKMKEKGDIPEGYSVSREKKERFSLILESASTNQTSMYLCASSTGQFKNIQYFGAGTRLSVL.

The V gene is TRBV6-1, the J gene TRBJ1-1, with D possibly being TRBD1 (6 bases). Trimming pared 0 bases from V and 6 bases from J, leaving 11 bases between. The length of the CDR3 is 14 residues. The V gene's germline CDR1 is MNHNS and CDR2 SASEGT. CDR3 loop: CASSEAGGGSEAFF. The DNA of the CDR3 is TGTGCCAGCAGTGAAGCCGGCGGGGGCTCTGAAGCTTTCTTT.

This clone was detected only once. The chain couples TRBV7-2 to TRBJ2-7; TRBD1 matches 12 bases. The ends lost 6 bases at V and 4 bases at J; junction bases unmatched: 7. CDR1 and CDR2 (germline): SGHTA, FQGNSA. This CDR3 comprises 15 residues. This CDR3 reads CASRAGTGGLYEQYF. For the CDR3, the DNA is TGTGCCAGCAGGGCGGGGACAGGGGGCTTATACGAGCAGTACTTC.